This T cell receptor beta chain derives from a study of Tregs in tolerant kidney transplant recipients. Study observations and caveats: Donor-specific Treg expansion exceeded global Treg expansion in tolerant patients, suggesting antigen drive. Few patients were studied, so findings need validation in larger groups.

In germline, CDR1 is SGHNT, CDR2 YYREEE (reference sequence). CDR3 length: 13 residues. Trimming left V 6 bases short and J 3 bases short, with 13 bases between. Concerning this clone: The antigen is undetermined.

CD4+CD25+CD127- Tregs, CD4+CD25- non-Tregs, CD4 and CD8 cells were sorted. The assay was immunoSEQ multiplex PCR, and TCRdb's table has in-frame clones only and misses some. Of 75,000 to 85,000 clones in the sample, approximately 89% are singletons; the top ten hold 0.3% to 0.4%. This clonotype was sampled from a human donor who received a combined kidney and bone marrow transplant. The genes are TRBV5-4 and TRBJ2-7; maybe TRBD1 (6 bases). The sample here was Tregs from blood, taken before the transplant. The DNA of the CDR3 is TGTGCCAGCAAACCCCAACAGGGCTACGAGCAGTACTTC. This gives the protein CASKPQQGYEQYF.